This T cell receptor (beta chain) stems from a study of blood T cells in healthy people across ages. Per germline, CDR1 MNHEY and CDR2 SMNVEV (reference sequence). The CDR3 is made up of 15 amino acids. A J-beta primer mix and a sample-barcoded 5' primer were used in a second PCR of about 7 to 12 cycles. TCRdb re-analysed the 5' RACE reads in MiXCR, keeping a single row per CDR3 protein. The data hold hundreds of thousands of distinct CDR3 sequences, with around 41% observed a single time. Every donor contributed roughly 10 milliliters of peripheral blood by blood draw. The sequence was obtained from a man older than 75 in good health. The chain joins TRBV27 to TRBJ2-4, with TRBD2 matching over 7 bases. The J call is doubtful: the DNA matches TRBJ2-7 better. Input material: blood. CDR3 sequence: CASSPLAGVSYEQYF. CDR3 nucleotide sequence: TGTGCCAGCAGTCCCCTTGCGGGGGTTTCCTACGAGCAGTACTTC.